This entry lists 14 T cell receptor beta chains sequenced from one sample in a study of T-cell reconstitution after alpha-beta-depleted transplantation in children (TCRdb year 2016). Library generation was performed with PCR. Sequencing was carried out with an Illumina HiSeq 2500. To normalize quantification of the TCRbeta repertoire, the TCR libraries were built with molecular barcoding that relied on unique molecular identifiers. TCRdb reran the public reads through fastp at Q25 and MiXCR, keeping productive beta chains. For every CDR3 protein sequence, its rows merge into one entry that carries the most common genes and DNA. Within this sample are some 290,000 distinct CDR3 sequences, with more than 20% of them counted one time only. Of the sample, around 9.9% is held by the ten largest clones. What the treatment or condition label conveys for this sample: allogeneic hematopoietic cell transplantation with graft depleted of TCRalphabeta T cells and CD19 B cells.

Sequenced material: PBMCs, mostly from graft donor cells, taken 180 days after TCRalphabeta/CD19-depleted stem cell transplant. The origin of the receptors is a male patient between 5 and 17 years old who had a stem cell transplant for acute lymphoblastic leukemia, so the T cells may come from the graft donor.

V gene TRBV7-8 combines with J gene TRBJ2-5; TRBD1 aligns across 7 bases. The CDR3 extends over 16 amino acids. Germline V gene data show CDR1 as SGHVS and CDR2 as FQNEAQ. Germline trimming cut 1 base from V and 4 bases from J; bases unmatched to any gene: 9. CDR3 region: CASSLDRGIKGETQYF. The CDR3 nucleotides are TGTGCCAGCAGCTTAGACAGGGGAATTAAGGGAGAGACCCAGTACTTC.

This clonotype has only a few counts. The V gene is TRBV5-1, the J gene TRBJ1-1, with TRBD1 matching over 10 bases. J lost 8 bases, V lost 0 bases, and 4 bases had no gene match. The CDR3 runs to 14 residues. Germline CDR1 and CDR2: SGHRS and YFSETQ. Here the CDR3 reads CASSLAGQGYEAFF. In nucleotides, the CDR3 is TGCGCCAGCAGCTTGGCGGGACAGGGGTACGAAGCTTTCTTT.

The V call is TRBV25-1, the J call TRBJ2-1; maybe TRBD2 (5 bases). V was clipped by 2 bases and J by 2 bases, with 7 bases between them. The CDR3 spans 14 residues. Germline V gives CDR1 MGHDK, CDR2 SYGVNS. The CDR3: CASSEGLAYNEQFF. The CDR3 bases are TGTGCCAGCAGTGAAGGACTGGCCTACAATGAGCAGTTCTTC.

In its sample, this clonotype was seen once. This chain joins TRBV5-1 and TRBJ2-1; 9 nucleotides line up with TRBD2. The CDR3 is made up of 17 amino acids. The V gene end was trimmed by 0 bases and the J gene end by 4 bases; junction bases not matched to a gene: 8. The V gene's germline CDR1 is SGHRS and CDR2 YFSETQ. Written as DNA, the CDR3 is TGCGCCAGCAGCTTGGCCCCTAGGACTAGCGAATACAATGAGCAGTTCTTC. Translation: CASSLAPRTSEYNEQFF. The variable domain in full, with the rest retrieved from reference TRBV5-1 and TRBJ2-1, is KAGVTQTPRYLIKTRGQQVTLSCSPISGHRSVSWYQQTPGQGLQFLFEYFSETQRNKGNFPGRFSGRQFSNSRSEMNVSTLELGDSALYLCASSLAPRTSEYNEQFFGPGTRLTVL.

The chain carries TRBV18 and TRBJ1-2, with TRBD1 matching 10 bases. Unmatched junction bases numbered 7, after V lost 6 bases and J lost 6 bases. The CDR3 totals 14 residues. Per the germline V gene, CDR1 is KGHSH and CDR2 is LQKENI. CDR3 bases: TGTGCCAGCTCGCCAGGGACAGGGGAGGATGGCTACACCTTC. This codes for CASSPGTGEDGYTF.

Worth noting for this clonotype: A much bigger clone sits one base away, suggesting this may be a read error. The chain has TRBV5-6 and TRBJ2-2; no firm D call. This CDR3 is built from 14 residues. The germline gives CDR1 SGHDT, CDR2 YYEEEE. This chain's CDR3 is CASRLISNTVELFF. The CDR3 DNA reads as TGTGCCAGCAGGCTGATCAGTAACACCGTGGAGCTGTTTTTT.

This clonotype was counted a few times. This sequence joins TRBV9 and TRBJ2-7; D might be TRBD1 (7 bases). Trimming stripped 3 bases from V and 2 bases from J, with 15 bases between. The CDR3 sequence is 15 residues long. Germline V lookup: CDR1 SGDLS, CDR2 YYNGEE. The CDR3 nucleotides are TGTGCCAGCAGCGGCGGGGACAGCCTTACCTACGAGCAGTACTTC. It yields the protein CASSGGDSLTYEQYF.

This clonotype was counted between two and nine times. This sequence joins TRBV5-8 and TRBJ2-7, with TRBD2 matching 13 bases. Germline V gene data show CDR1 as SGHTS and CDR2 as YDEGEE. The J segment lost 13 bases and the V segment lost 4 bases, leaving 5 bases of the junction unmatched. There are 12 residues in the CDR3. The chain's CDR3 is CASSAGLAGDYF. CDR3 nucleotides: TGTGCCAGCAGCGCTGGACTAGCGGGAGATTACTTC.

J is TRBJ2-5 and V is TRBV6-1; TRBD1 matches at 7 bases. The length of the CDR3 is 13 residues. After removal of 5 bases from V and 5 bases from J, the junction contained 5 bases not matched to a gene. Germline CDR1 and CDR2: MNHNS and SASEGT. The CDR3 is CASSLTGIETQYF. In DNA form, the CDR3 reads TGTGCCAGCAGTCTGACAGGGATCGAGACCCAGTACTTC.

This chain joins TRBV5-1 and TRBJ1-1; D remains unclear. CDR1 and CDR2 (germline): SGHRS, YFSETQ. V was shortened by 3 bases and J by 6 bases, with 15 bases between the two germline ends. The CDR3 runs to 14 residues. This CDR3 is CASSSWTRKPEAFF. CDR3 coding DNA: TGCGCCAGCAGCTCCTGGACCCGAAAGCCTGAAGCTTTCTTT.

The chain uses TRBV5-1 and TRBJ2-5, with 8 bases that match TRBD1. Germline CDR1 and CDR2: SGHRS and YFSETQ. Trimming took 0 bases from V and 6 from J; bases not matched to a gene: 16. This CDR3 comprises 18 residues. CDR3 in DNA: TGCGCCAGCAGCTTGGCCCTCCACAGGGGGAGCGGTGCAAAGACCCAGTACTTC. It specifies CASSLALHRGSGAKTQYF.

V and J are TRBV2 and TRBJ1-1; 9 positions match TRBD1. The junction had 4 bases not matched to a gene; V was cut back by 5 bases and J by 9 bases. The length of the CDR3 is 12 residues. In germline, CDR1 is SNHLY, CDR2 FYNNEI. CDR3 in DNA: TGTGCCAGCAGTTGGACAGGGGATAAAGCTTTCTTT. As protein: CASSWTGDKAFF. The full variable domain, its missing parts supplied by reference TRBV2 and TRBJ1-1, is EPEVTQTPSHQVTQMGQEVILRCVPISNHLYFYWYRQILGQKVEFLVSFYNNEISEKSEIFDDQFSVERPDGSNFTLKIRSTKLEDSAMYFCASSWTGDKAFFGQGTRLTVV.

This clonotype was recorded a few times. The chain is built from TRBV9 and TRBJ2-1; 10 bases map to TRBD2. Germline CDR1 SGDLS, CDR2 YYNGEE. The CDR3 contains 16 residues. J gave up 5 bases and V 2 bases, and 7 bases lay outside the gene matches. CDR3 residues: CASSVISGRKNNEQFF. Here the CDR3 DNA reads TGTGCCAGCAGCGTGATTAGCGGGAGGAAAAACAATGAGCAGTTCTTC.

This chain joins TRBV6-5 and TRBJ2-7; 11 bases map to TRBD1. The V gene's germline CDR1 is MNHEY and CDR2 SVGAGI. This CDR3 has 13 amino acids. V shed 2 bases and J 7 bases; nucleotides not matched to a gene: 1. CDR3 DNA sequence: TGTGCCAGCAGTTACGGGACAGGGGGGGAGCAGTACTTC. This codes for CASSYGTGGEQYF.